This T cell receptor beta chain emerged from a study of lymphopenia after photon versus proton radiotherapy. This clone has only a few counts. CDR1 is WSHSY and CDR2 is SAAADI in the germline V gene. V shed 0 bases and J shed 3 bases, with 6 bases lying between them. This CDR3 spans 14 amino acids. Profiled with immunoSEQ multiplex PCR; TCRdb holds only in-frame clones, not every one. The table includes some 41,000 clones, roughly 86% detected once. V is TRBV10-2 and J is TRBJ2-1, with a weak D call TRBD2 (6 bases). Source: peripheral blood, taken from a patient treated with proton-based radiotherapy. The receptor was isolated from a woman in her 70s with pancreatic cancer. Some clones in this sample may be carry-over from other donors' samples. The CDR3 loop reads CASSESRGYNEQFF. CDR3 DNA: TGCGCCAGCAGTGAGTCGCGGGGCTACAATGAGCAGTTCTTC.